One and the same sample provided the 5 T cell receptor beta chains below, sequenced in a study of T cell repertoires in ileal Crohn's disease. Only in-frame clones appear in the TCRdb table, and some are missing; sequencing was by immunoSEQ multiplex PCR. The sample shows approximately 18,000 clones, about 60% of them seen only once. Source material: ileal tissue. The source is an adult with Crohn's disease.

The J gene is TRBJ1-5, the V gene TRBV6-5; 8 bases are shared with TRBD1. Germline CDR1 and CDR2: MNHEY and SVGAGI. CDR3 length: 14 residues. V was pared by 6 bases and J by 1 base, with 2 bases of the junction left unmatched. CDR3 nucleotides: TGTGCCAGCAGGCGACAGGGGAGCAATCAGCCCCAGCATTTT. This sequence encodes CASRRQGSNQPQHF.

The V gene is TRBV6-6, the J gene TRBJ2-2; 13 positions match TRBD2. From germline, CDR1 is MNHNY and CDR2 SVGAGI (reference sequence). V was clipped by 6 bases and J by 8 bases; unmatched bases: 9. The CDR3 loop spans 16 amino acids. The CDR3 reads CASSIGLAGDVGELFF. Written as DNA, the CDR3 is TGTGCCAGCAGCATAGGACTAGCGGGAGATGTGGGGGAGCTGTTTTTT.

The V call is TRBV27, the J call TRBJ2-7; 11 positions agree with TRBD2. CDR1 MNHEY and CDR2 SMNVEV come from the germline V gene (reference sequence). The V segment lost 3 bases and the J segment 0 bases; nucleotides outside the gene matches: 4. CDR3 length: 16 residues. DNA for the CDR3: TGTGCCAGCAGTTTCCGACTAGCGGGGCTCTCCTACGAGCAGTACTTC. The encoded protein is CASSFRLAGLSYEQYF.

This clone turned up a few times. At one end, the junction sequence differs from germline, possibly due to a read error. Written as DNA, the CDR3 is TGTGCCAGCAGCACTACCGGGACAGAGACGCAGTATTTT. Its protein is CASSTTGTETQYF. The gene calls are TRBV28 and TRBJ2-3; 7 nucleotides agree with TRBD1. CDR1 is MDHEN, CDR2 SYDVKM, per germline. The CDR3 spans 13 residues.

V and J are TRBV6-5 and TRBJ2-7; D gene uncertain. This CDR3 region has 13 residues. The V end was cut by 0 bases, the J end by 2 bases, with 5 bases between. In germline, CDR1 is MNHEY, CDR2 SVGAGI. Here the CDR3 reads CASSYSGPYEQYF. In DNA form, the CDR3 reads TGTGCCAGCAGTTACTCTGGGCCCTACGAGCAGTACTTC.